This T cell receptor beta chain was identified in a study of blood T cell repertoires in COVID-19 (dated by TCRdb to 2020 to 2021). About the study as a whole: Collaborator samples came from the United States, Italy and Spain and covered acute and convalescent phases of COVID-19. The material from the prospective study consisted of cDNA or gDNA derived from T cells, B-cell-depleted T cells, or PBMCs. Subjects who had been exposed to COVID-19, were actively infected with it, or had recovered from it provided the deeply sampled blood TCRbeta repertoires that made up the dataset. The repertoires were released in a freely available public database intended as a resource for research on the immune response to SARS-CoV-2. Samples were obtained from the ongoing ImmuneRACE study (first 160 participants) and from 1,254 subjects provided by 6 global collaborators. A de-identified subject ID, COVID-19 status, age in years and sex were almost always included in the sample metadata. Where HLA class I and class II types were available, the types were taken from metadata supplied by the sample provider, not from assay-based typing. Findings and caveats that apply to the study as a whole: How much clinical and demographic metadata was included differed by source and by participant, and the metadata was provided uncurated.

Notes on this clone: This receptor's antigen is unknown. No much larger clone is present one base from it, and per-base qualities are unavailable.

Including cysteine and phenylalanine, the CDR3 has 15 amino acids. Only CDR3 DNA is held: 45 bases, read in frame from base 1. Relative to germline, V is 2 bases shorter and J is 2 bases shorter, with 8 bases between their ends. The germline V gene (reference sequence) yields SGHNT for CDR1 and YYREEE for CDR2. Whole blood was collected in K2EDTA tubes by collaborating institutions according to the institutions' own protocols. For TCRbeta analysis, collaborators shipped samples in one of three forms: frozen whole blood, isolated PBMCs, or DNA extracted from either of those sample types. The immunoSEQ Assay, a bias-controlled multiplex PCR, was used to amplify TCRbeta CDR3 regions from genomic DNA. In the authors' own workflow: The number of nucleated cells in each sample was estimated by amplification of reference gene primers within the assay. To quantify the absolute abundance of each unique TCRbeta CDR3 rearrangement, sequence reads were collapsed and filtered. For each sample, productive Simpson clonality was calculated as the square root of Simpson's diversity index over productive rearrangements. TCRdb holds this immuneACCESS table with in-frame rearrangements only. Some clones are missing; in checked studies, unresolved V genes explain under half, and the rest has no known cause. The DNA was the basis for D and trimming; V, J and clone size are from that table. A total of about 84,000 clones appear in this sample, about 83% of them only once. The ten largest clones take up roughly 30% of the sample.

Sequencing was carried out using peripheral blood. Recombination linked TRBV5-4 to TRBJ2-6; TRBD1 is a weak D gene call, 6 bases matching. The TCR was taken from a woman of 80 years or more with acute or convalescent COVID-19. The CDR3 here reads CASSLQGPGANVLTF. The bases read TGTGCCAGCAGCTTACAGGGACCTGGGGCCAACGTCCTGACTTTC.